This T cell receptor beta chain was captured in a study of regulatory T cells in long-lasting Graves disease. The overall study: Those with persistent Graves' disease had received antithyroid drugs for over 5 years with positive TSH receptor antibodies.

J lost 2 bases, V lost 6 bases, and 4 bases had no gene match. From germline, CDR1 is MDHEN and CDR2 SYDVKM. The CDR3 has 15 amino acids. Time point denoted: persistent/refractory GD, antithyroid drugs over 5 years with positive TRAb. PBMCs were the source of the RNA used for TCR sequencing. The EDTA tubes were filled with 8 to 9.5 milliliters of drawn peripheral blood. CDR3-region Arm-PCR and iRepertoire HTBI primers produced the TCR beta libraries. Original analysis: Samples revealed roughly 60 TRBV and 14 TRBJ segments. Each CDR3 protein gets one entry after TCRdb re-called the multiplex PCR reads with MiXCR. The V and J calls and clone size are TCRdb's, not the authors'. There are some 340,000 distinct CDR3 sequences in the sample; roughly 25% occur only once, and around 30% lies in the top ten. Findings and caveats of the study: The study found lower TCR diversity in persistent Graves' patients than in newly diagnosed ones.

This clonotype appeared many times. Its antigen is not known. This specimen consisted of peripheral blood mononuclear cells (PBMCs), obtained when the disease was refractory, from a patient treated with antithyroid drugs. The chain carries TRBV28 and TRBJ2-7; 13 nucleotides match TRBD2. The clonotype comes from a woman aged 40 to 49 with Graves disease. The CDR3 spells CASSPGLAGPYEQYF. The CDR3 region has the DNA TGTGCCAGCAGCCCGGGACTAGCGGGACCCTACGAGCAGTACTTC.